This T cell receptor (beta chain) was found in a study of blood T cell repertoires in COVID-19. Whole-study context: The United States, Italy and Spain were the sources of the acute and convalescent COVID-19 samples.

This CDR3 has 13 residues. Germline V lookup: CDR1 SGHRS, CDR2 YFSETQ. Losses at the gene ends were 3 bases for V and 11 bases for J; bases not matched to a gene: 11. Membership in each cohort depended on participant-reported clinical history. Clones were sequenced by immunoSEQ multiplex PCR, and TCRdb holds only the in-frame ones, with some missing. Among around 300,000 clones listed, 80% to 90% were seen once. The sample was PBMCs or T cells enriched from blood (not recorded which). The J gene is TRBJ2-7, the V gene TRBV5-1; 7 bases line up with TRBD1. The TCR originated in a woman aged 18-29 years who had recovered from COVID-19. As DNA, the CDR3 is TGCGCCAGCAGCTCGACAGGGTCCAGGCAGAAGTACTTC. Its protein product is CASSSTGSRQKYF.